Below are 3 T cell receptor beta chains sequenced from a single sample in a study of blood T cell repertoires in COVID-19. Profiled with immunoSEQ multiplex PCR; TCRdb holds only in-frame clones, not every one. In the table there are 60,000 or so clones, 70% to 90% of which are singletons. Sequenced material: peripheral blood. Receptors were obtained from a man between 60 and 75 years old with acute or convalescent COVID-19.

For this clone: Other DNA variants within this sample encode the same CDR3. CDR3 sequence (DNA): TGTGCCAGCAGCCTTAGCGGGGGGGCCTACGAGCAGTACTTC. Protein: CASSLSGGAYEQYF. V gene TRBV11-3 combines with J gene TRBJ2-7; TRBD2 aligns across 11 bases. Germline assignment: CDR1 SGHNT and CDR2 YENEEA. V gave up 5 bases and J gave up 2 bases; unmatched junction bases: 2. The CDR3 spans 14 residues.

The chain uses TRBV6-5 and TRBJ1-5; maybe TRBD1 (5 bases). The germline gives CDR1 MNHEY, CDR2 SVGAGI. V gave up 6 bases and J gave up 3 bases, with 12 bases separating them. This CDR3 is built from 14 residues. CDR3 in DNA: TGTGCCAGCAGCTCAGGGACTAACAATCAGCCCCAGCATTTT. Protein: CASSSGTNNQPQHF.

This clone has more than one count but fewer than ten. The genes are TRBV29-1 and TRBJ2-1, with 9 bases aligning to TRBD1. The CDR3 length is 10 residues. Unmatched junction bases numbered 1, after V lost 7 bases and J lost 9 bases. The germline CDR1 and CDR2 sequences are SQVTM and ANQGSEA. Here the CDR3 DNA reads TGCAGCGGGGGACAGGGTGAGCAGTTCTTC. Amino acid sequence: CSGGQGEQFF.